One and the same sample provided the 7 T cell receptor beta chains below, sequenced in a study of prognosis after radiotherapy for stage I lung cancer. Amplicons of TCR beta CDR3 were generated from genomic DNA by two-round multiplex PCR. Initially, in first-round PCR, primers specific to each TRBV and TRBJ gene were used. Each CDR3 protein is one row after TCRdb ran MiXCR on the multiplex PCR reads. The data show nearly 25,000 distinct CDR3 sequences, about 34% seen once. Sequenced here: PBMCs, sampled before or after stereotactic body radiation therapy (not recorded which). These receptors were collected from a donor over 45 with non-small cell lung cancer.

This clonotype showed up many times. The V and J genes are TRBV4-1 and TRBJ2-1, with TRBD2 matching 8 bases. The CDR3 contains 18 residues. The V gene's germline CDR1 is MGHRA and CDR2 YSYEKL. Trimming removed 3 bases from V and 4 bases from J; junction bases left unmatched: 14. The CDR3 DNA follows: TGCGCCAGCAGCCAGCCCCCAGGCTCGGCTAGCGGGTACAATGAGCAGTTCTTC. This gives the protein CASSQPPGSASGYNEQFF.

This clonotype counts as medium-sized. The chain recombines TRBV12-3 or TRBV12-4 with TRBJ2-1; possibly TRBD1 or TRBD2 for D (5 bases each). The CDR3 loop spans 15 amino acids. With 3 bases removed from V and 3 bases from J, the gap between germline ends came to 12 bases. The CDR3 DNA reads TGTGCCAGCAGTTTTGGGGGTATAGGCTACAATGAGCAGTTCTTC. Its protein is CASSFGGIGYNEQFF.

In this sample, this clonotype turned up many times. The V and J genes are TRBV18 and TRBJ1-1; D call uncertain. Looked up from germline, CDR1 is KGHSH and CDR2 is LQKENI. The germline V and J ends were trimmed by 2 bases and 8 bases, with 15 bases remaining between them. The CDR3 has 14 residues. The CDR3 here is CASSPRLSSGEAFF. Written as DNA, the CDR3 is TGTGCCAGCTCACCAAGACTCTCATCTGGGGAAGCTTTCTTT.

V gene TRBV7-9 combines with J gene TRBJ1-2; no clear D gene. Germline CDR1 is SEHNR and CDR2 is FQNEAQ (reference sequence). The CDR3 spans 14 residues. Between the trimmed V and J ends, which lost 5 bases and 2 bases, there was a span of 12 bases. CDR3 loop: CASSELGGNYGYTF. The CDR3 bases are TGTGCCAGCAGCGAGTTAGGTGGAAACTATGGCTACACCTTC.

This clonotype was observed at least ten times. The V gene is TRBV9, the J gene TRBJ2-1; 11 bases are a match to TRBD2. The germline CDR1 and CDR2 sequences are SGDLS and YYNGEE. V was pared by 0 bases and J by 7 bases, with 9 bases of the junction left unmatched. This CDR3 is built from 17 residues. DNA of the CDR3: TGTGCCAGCAGCGTAGAAGCTCTAGCGGGAGGTTCGAATGAGCAGTTCTTC. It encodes CASSVEALAGGSNEQFF.

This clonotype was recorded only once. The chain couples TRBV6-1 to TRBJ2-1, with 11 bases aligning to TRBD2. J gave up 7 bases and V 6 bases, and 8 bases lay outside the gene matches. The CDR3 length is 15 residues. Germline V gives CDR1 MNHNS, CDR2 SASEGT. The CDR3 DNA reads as TGTGCCAGCAGGGATCTAGCGGGAGGTCGGAATGAGCAGTTCTTC. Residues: CASRDLAGGRNEQFF.

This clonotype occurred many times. In DNA form, the CDR3 reads TGTGCCAGCAGTAGAAGGACAGGCAGTAAGACCCAGTACTTC. As protein: CASSRRTGSKTQYF. The chain carries TRBV28 and TRBJ2-5, with 7 bases identical to TRBD1. The CDR3 is made up of 14 amino acids. Trimming cost V 5 bases and J 6 bases; bases outside gene matches: 9. Germline V gene sequence: CDR1 MDHEN, CDR2 SYDVKM.